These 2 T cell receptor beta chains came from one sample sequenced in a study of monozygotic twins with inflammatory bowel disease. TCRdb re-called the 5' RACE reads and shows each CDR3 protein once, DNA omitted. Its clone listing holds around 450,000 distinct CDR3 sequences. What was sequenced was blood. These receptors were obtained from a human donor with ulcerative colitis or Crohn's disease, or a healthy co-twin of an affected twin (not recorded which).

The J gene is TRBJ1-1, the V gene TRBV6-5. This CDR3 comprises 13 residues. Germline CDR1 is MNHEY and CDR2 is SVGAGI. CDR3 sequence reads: CASSYSVDTEAFF.

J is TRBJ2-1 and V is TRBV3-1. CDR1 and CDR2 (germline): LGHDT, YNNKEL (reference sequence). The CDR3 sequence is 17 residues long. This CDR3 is CASSQDVGSVSYNEQFF.